These T cell receptor beta chains were read from a single sample in a study of long-term antiretroviral therapy in people with HIV. Assay: immunoSEQ multiplex PCR; the TCRdb copy retains only in-frame clones and omits some. Among fewer than 30,000 clones listed, roughly 90% were seen once. Sequences were derived from unsorted PBMCs, sampled 1.8 years before starting antiretroviral therapy. The receptors come from a man between 45 and 60 years old with HIV. Each CDR3 is given with its conserved first and last residue. D genes are given only for firm matches. Clone size is given for some rows only: seen once, a few or many times, or a class if the clone is expanded.

TRBJ2-1	NA	NA	TRBV29-1	CSVESPRNNEQFF	TGCAGCGTTGAGAGTCCCAGGAACAATGAGCAGTTCTTC
TRBJ1-6	few	TRBD1	TRBV6-5	CASSYTGDNSPLHF	TGTGCCAGCAGTTACACAGGGGACAATTCACCCCTCCACTTT
TRBJ2-7	NA	TRBD1	TRBV27	CASSLQPGQGVLKQYF	TGTGCCAGCAGTTTACAGCCGGGACAGGGTGTATTGAAACAGTACTTC
TRBJ2-2	few	NA	TRBV19	CASSEDYASLELFF	TGTGCCAGTAGCGAGGACTACGCGTCCTTGGAGCTGTTTTTT
TRBJ2-7	few	NA	TRBV11-2	CASSINYRVLQYF	TGTGCCAGCAGCATAAACTACAGGGTTTTGCAGTACTTC
TRBJ1-3	NA	NA	TRBV30	CAWTTWTAGNTIYF	TGTGCCTGGACCACATGGACCGCTGGAAACACCATATATTTT
TRBJ2-3	NA	TRBD2	TRBV18	CASSPNHSGGNTDTQYF	TGTGCCAGCTCACCGAACCATAGCGGGGGGAACACAGATACGCAGTATTTT
TRBJ2-5	NA	NA	TRBV7-9	CASKTGGWETQYF	TGTGCCAGCAAGACAGGAGGATGGGAGACCCAGTACTTC
TRBJ2-1	NA	NA	TRBV11-2	CASTHGRNSYNEQFF	TGTGCCAGCACCCACGGACGGAACTCCTACAATGAGCAGTTCTTC
TRBJ2-5	NA	NA	TRBV18	CASSTNKKGDPRLRDKETQYF	TGTGCCAGCTCGACGAACAAAAAAGGAGACCCCAGACTACGGGACAAAGAGACCCAGTACTTC
TRBJ2-1	NA	NA	TRBV27	CASSQTLYNEQFF	TGTGCCAGCAGCCAGACTTTGTACAATGAGCAGTTCTTC
TRBJ1-4	NA	NA	TRBV7-9	CASSPSVGANEKLFF	TGTGCCAGCAGCCCCTCGGTAGGGGCTAATGAAAAACTGTTTTTT
TRBJ2-7	NA	TRBD1	TRBV5-1	CASSSSGTGDEQYF	TGCGCCAGCAGCTCTTCCGGGACAGGGGATGAGCAGTACTTC
TRBJ1-1	NA	NA	TRBV18	CASSPIGNTEAFF	TGTGCCAGCTCACCAATAGGGAACACTGAAGCTTTCTTT
TRBJ2-1	NA	TRBD2	TRBV27	CASSSRGGRGKYNEQFF	TGTGCCAGCAGTTCCCGTGGTGGGCGGGGGAAATACAATGAGCAGTTCTTC
TRBJ1-2	NA	NA	TRBV11-3	CASSFIGSGTLLF	TGTGCCAGCAGCTTCATTGGCTCCGGGACCCTACTCTTC
TRBJ2-5	NA	NA	TRBV4-1	CASSQGTVQETQYF	TGCGCCAGCAGCCAGGGGACCGTACAAGAGACCCAGTACTTC
TRBJ1-5	NA	NA	TRBV2	CASSGPGVQPQHF	TGTGCCAGCAGCGGCCCAGGGGTACAGCCCCAGCATTTT
TRBJ1-5	NA	TRBD1	TRBV28	CASSLGTVGSPTRPYSNQPQHF	TGTGCCAGCAGTTTAGGGACAGTGGGGTCCCCCACCCGTCCGTATAGCAATCAGCCCCAGCATTTT
TRBJ2-7	NA	TRBD1	TRBV5-1	CASSFETGVIHEQYF	TGCGCCAGCAGCTTCGAGACAGGGGTGATCCACGAGCAGTACTTC
TRBJ1-2	NA	NA	TRBV19	CASRQPGHRNYGYTF	TGTGCCAGTAGGCAACCGGGACACCGTAACTATGGCTACACCTTC
TRBJ2-7	NA	TRBD2	TRBV5-1	CASSLGLADAYEQYF	TGCGCCAGCAGCTTGGGACTAGCGGACGCCTACGAGCAGTACTTC
TRBJ2-2	NA	TRBD1	TRBV11-2	CASTLDRGIFTGELFF	TGTGCCAGCACCCTCGACAGGGGGATTTTCACCGGGGAGCTGTTTTTT
TRBJ1-6	NA	NA	TRBV20-1	CSATRALIFHF	TGCAGTGCTACCCGGGCCCTCATCTTCCACTTT
TRBJ2-1	NA	NA	TRBV14	CASSQVAGVNEQFF	TGTGCCAGCAGCCAAGTTGCCGGGGTCAATGAGCAGTTCTTC
TRBJ2-7	NA	NA	TRBV11-1	CASSLRLGVANYEQYF	TGTGCCAGCAGCTTACGACTAGGGGTCGCAAACTACGAGCAGTACTTC
TRBJ2-3	NA	TRBD1	TRBV11-2	CASSPTGGDTQYF	TGTGCCAGCAGCCCCACAGGGGGGGATACGCAGTATTTT
TRBJ2-7	once	TRBD2	TRBV25-1	CASSEEAGGPYEQYF	TGTGCCAGCAGTGAGGAGGCGGGAGGGCCATACGAGCAGTACTTC
TRBJ2-5	NA	TRBD2	TRBV5-1	CASSQSSGSLGETQYF	TGCGCCAGCAGCCAATCTAGCGGGAGCCTCGGAGAGACCCAGTACTTC
TRBJ2-3	NA	NA	TRBV10-3	CAISESGDADTQYF	TGTGCCATCAGTGAGTCGGGGGACGCAGATACGCAGTATTTT
TRBJ1-5	NA	TRBD1	TRBV4-1	CASSQGQGVNQPQHF	TGCGCCAGCAGCCAAGGACAGGGGGTAAATCAGCCCCAGCATTTT
TRBJ1-4	once	TRBD1	TRBV6-5	CASSYTTGDRQLFF	TGTGCCAGCAGTTACACAACAGGGGATAGGCAACTGTTTTTT
TRBJ2-3	NA	TRBD2	TRBV30	CAWDLAGGVQDTQYF	TGTGCCTGGGATCTAGCGGGAGGAGTCCAAGATACGCAGTATTTT
TRBJ2-7	NA	TRBD1	TRBV28	CASVVSGTGSYEQYF	TGTGCCAGCGTAGTTTCCGGGACAGGCTCCTACGAGCAGTACTTC
TRBJ2-7	NA	TRBD2	TRBV10-1	CASSDLAGGLYHEQYF	TGCGCCAGCAGCGATTTAGCGGGAGGTCTGTACCACGAGCAGTACTTC
TRBJ2-7	NA	TRBD1	TRBV19	CASSRGTGYEQYF	TGTGCCAGTAGTAGAGGGACAGGCTACGAGCAGTACTTC
TRBJ2-7	few	TRBD1	TRBV4-1	CASSSGQGAGYEQYF	TGCGCCAGCAGCTCCGGACAGGGGGCGGGCTACGAGCAGTACTTC
TRBJ2-2	NA	TRBD1	TRBV28	CASSLRTGSLGELFF	TGTGCCAGCAGTTTGAGGACAGGGAGTTTAGGGGAGCTGTTTTTT
TRBJ2-7	NA	TRBD2	TRBV28	CASSGLAGIYEQYF	TGTGCCAGCAGTGGACTAGCGGGGATCTACGAGCAGTACTTC
TRBJ2-1	few	NA	TRBV28	CASSLSGRGRVHNEQFF	TGTGCCAGCAGTTTATCGGGTAGGGGCAGGGTCCACAATGAGCAGTTCTTC